The rows below give T cell receptor beta chains drawn from one sample of a study of Graves' ophthalmopathy and Graves' hyperthyroidism. TCRdb re-derived calls from the multiplex PCR reads in MiXCR, one entry per CDR3 protein. The data show around 1,000,000 distinct CDR3 sequences, about 36% seen once. Sequencing was performed on peripheral blood or thyroid tissue (not recorded which). These receptors were obtained from an adult man with Graves' hyperthyroidism. Each CDR3 is given without its conserved first and last residue. D genes are given only for firm matches. Where a row states a size, it is once, few, many or the class of an expanded clone; other rows omit it.

cdr3_aa v_call d_call clone_size
ASSLGQAPVGGTEAF TRBV5-1 NA few
AIPLERGGQMGTGELF TRBV10-3 TRBD2 few
ATSDLHRDSA TRBV24-1 TRBD1 many
ASSPDRGSYNSPLH TRBV6-6 TRBD1 few
ASSLVGPDDYGYT TRBV5-6 NA few
ASSTGTGVVSPLH TRBV7-2 TRBD1 many
ASSNRPSYEQY TRBV19 NA many
ASSRGTVSSYEQY TRBV7-9 NA many
ASSFAGQGASQQY TRBV10-3 TRBD1 NA
SASGVGTYEQY TRBV20-1 NA NA
SARPYTSGSYEQY TRBV20-1 TRBD2 NA
ASSEDGTGGVVTEAF TRBV10-2 TRBD1 NA
SAPTGGPNNSPLH TRBV20-1 NA many
STSGTETFYEQY TRBV20-1 TRBD1 NA
ASSSGLAGDETQY TRBV19 TRBD2 many
ASRTGYNEQY TRBV27 TRBD1 NA
ATSDPGQQPYAQPQH TRBV24-1 NA NA
ASSSGQGNSNQPQH TRBV25-1 TRBD1 NA
ASSAQTGNQETQY TRBV5-1 NA many
ASSKDSREQY TRBV7-2 NA few
ASSLIRGPNGYT TRBV27 TRBD1 NA
ASSPGVVAAYEQY TRBV6-6 NA few
SVEPRVRETQY TRBV29-1 NA NA
SARDSTSGELF TRBV20-1 NA NA
AIKDSTEAF TRBV10-3 NA many
ASSTRDSYGYT TRBV19 TRBD1 many
ASTAGTGVGTEAF TRBV5-1 TRBD1 NA
SARDLGLAGQQETQY TRBV20-1 TRBD2 few
ASSPTGPHQPQH TRBV7-2 NA many
SVVRLPGTYEQY TRBV29-1 NA NA
SGGATYFEQY TRBV29-1 NA many
ASRSGNHGYT TRBV11-2 NA few
ASSRPTGPHEQY TRBV2 TRBD1 NA
ASKTGRNYEQY TRBV11-2 NA once
ASSGDRGLQETQY TRBV28 TRBD1 NA
ASSHGWGTNTEAF TRBV7-9 NA many
ASSPGLALLYEQY TRBV5-6 TRBD2 few
ASSFLQGASGNTIY TRBV12-3/TRBV12-4 NA few
ASSPGWPGYT TRBV19 NA few
SAGPGLADYEQY TRBV29-1 TRBD2 many
ASSRGQGATRH TRBV7-2 TRBD1 NA
SSWRGAMNTEAF TRBV29-1 NA few
ASSLPTALNTEAF TRBV5-1 NA many
SAGGQVANQPQH TRBV20-1 TRBD1 many
ASSQNTGTVYGYT TRBV7-9 TRBD1 NA
AISVDRSSYEQY TRBV10-3 NA NA
ASSLAGQSTGELF TRBV7-3 NA NA
ASSVVGETYEQY TRBV9 NA NA
RSPPGTADYGYT TRBV20-1 TRBD1 many
ATSRARETSYEQY TRBV15 NA NA
SVEEAFHPTEAF TRBV29-1 NA many
SARRTGLGETQH TRBV20-1 TRBD1 NA
ASRLDRGMGELF TRBV12-3/TRBV12-4 TRBD1 NA
ASSVAWGSLNSPLH TRBV9 NA NA
AIGQAPNYGYT TRBV6-4 NA NA
ASSLAGPTVNQPQH TRBV7-2 NA many
ASAGFYGYT TRBV5-8 NA few
ASSPEAGNSYEQY TRBV28 NA NA
ASSLSGGRQYEQY TRBV7-2 NA once
ASSDSGEQGKRHYGYT TRBV25-1 NA NA